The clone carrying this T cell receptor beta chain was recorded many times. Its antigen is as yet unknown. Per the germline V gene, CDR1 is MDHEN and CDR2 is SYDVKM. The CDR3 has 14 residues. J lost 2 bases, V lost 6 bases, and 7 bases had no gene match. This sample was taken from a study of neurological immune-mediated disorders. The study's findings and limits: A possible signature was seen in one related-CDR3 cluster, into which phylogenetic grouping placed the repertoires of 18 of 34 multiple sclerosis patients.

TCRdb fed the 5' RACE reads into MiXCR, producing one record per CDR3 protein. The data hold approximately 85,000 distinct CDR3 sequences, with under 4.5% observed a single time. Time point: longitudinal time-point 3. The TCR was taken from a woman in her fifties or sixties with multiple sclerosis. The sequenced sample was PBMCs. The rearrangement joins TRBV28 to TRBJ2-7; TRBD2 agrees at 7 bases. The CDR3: CASSQPGLPYEQYF. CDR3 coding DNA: TGTGCCAGCAGCCAACCGGGACTACCCTACGAGCAGTACTTC. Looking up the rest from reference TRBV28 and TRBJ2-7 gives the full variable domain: DVKVTQSSRYLVKRTGEKVFLECVQDMDHENMFWYRQDPGLGLRLIYFSYDVKMKEKGDIPEGYSVSREKKERFSLILESASTNQTSMYLCASSQPGLPYEQYFGPGTRLTVT.